This section outlines one T cell receptor beta chain sequence together with its context. This may come from a read error, since a much larger clone is one base off. The sample belongs to a study of control samples from healthy donors and cancer patients. The repertoire was sequenced with immunoSEQ multiplex PCR; TCRdb's copy has only in-frame clones and lacks some. The sample holds 60,000 to 75,000 clones, 85% seen once. Trimming shortened V by 2 bases and J by 0 bases, and 2 bases separated the two germline ends. Germline V gene lookup returns CDR1 MNHEY and CDR2 SVGEGT. This CDR3 comprises 14 residues.

The receptor was isolated from a man aged 40-50 years in good health. The J gene is TRBJ2-6, the V gene TRBV6-2 or TRBV6-3; D not certain. The sample comprised blood. DNA for the CDR3: TGTGCCAGCAGTTACAGCTCTGGGGCCAACGTCCTGACTTTC. Protein: CASSYSSGANVLTF.